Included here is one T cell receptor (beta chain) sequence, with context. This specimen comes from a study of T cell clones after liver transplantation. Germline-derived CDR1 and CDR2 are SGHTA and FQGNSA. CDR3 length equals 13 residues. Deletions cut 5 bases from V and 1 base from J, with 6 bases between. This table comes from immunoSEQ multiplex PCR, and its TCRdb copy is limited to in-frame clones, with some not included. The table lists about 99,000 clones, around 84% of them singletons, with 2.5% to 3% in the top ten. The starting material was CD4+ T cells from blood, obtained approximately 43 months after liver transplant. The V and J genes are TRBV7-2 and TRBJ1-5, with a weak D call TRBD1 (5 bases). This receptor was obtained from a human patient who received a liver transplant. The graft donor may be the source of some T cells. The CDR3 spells CASSRQSNQPQHF. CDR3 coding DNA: TGTGCCAGCAGCCGACAGAGCAATCAGCCCCAGCATTTT.